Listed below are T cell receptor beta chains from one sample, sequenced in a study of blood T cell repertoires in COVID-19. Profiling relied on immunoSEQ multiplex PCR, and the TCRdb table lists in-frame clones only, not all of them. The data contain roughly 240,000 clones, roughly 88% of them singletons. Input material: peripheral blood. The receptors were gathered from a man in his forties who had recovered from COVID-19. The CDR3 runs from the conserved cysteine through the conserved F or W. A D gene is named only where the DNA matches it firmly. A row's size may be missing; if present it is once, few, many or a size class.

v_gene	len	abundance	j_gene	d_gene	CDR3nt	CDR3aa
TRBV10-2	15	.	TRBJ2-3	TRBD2	TGCGCCAGCAGTGAGTCTAGCGGGGGGGCAGATACGCAGTATTTT	CASSESSGGADTQYF
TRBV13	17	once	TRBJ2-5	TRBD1	TGTGCCAGCAGCCAGACAGGGGGCGGTCTTAGAGAAGAGACCCAGTACTTC	CASSQTGGGLREETQYF
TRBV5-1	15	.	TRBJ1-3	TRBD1	TGCGCCAGCAGCTTGGGAGGGGGCTCCGGAAACACCATATATTTT	CASSLGGGSGNTIYF
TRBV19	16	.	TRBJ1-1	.	TGTGCCAGTAGTATAGATCGCGACCCGGCGGGCACTGAAGCTTTCTTT	CASSIDRDPAGTEAFF
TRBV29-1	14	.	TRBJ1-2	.	TGCAGCGTTGAAGATCAGCCGGGGTTGGATGGCTACACCTTC	CSVEDQPGLDGYTF
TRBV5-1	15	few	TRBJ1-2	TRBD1	TGCGCCAGCAGCTCGCGGACAGGGAACTACTATGGCTACACCTTC	CASSSRTGNYYGYTF
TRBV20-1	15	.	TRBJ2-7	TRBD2	TGCAGTGCTAGTAAAGGGACTAGCGGGAGTCACGAGCAGTACTTC	CSASKGTSGSHEQYF
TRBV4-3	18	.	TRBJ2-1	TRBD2	TGCGCCAGCAGCCTAAACCCCGGGACTAGCGGGATTGTGGATGAGCAGTTCTTC	CASSLNPGTSGIVDEQFF
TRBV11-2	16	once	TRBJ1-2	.	TGTGCCAGCAGCCGAAGGGGGGGACCCTCAAACTATGGCTACACCTTC	CASSRRGGPSNYGYTF
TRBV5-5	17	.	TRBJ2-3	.	TGTGCCAGCAGCTTGTTTCTTGGGGACATTTCCACAGATACGCAGTATTTT	CASSLFLGDISTDTQYF
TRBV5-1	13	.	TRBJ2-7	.	TGCGCCAGCAGCTCGGGATCTACCTACGAGCAGTACTTC	CASSSGSTYEQYF
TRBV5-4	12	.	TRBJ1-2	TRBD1	TGTGCCAGCAGCACGGACAGGAACCGCTACACCTTC	CASSTDRNRYTF
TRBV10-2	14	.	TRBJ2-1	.	TGCGCCAGCGGCGGAGGGAGCTCCTACAATGAGCAGTTCTTC	CASGGGSSYNEQFF
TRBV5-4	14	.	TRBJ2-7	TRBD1	TGTGCCAGCAGCCTAGGACAGGGGGGGTACGAGCAGTACTTC	CASSLGQGGYEQYF
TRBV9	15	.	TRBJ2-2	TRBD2	TGTGCCAGCAGCTTAGGACCTAGCGGGGCCGGGGAGCTGTTTTTT	CASSLGPSGAGELFF
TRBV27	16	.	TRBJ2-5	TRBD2	TGTGCCAGCACCTCGGTTAGCGGGGGGGCAGGGGAGACCCAGTACTTC	CASTSVSGGAGETQYF
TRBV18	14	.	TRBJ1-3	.	TGTGCCAGCTCACCCGACATCCAAGGAAACACCATATATTTT	CASSPDIQGNTIYF
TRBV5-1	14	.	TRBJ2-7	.	TGCGCCAGCAGCTCTATCGGGACTGGGGACGAGCAGTACTTC	CASSSIGTGDEQYF
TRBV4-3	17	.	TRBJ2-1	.	TGCGCCAGCAGCCAAGATTCCCCGGGACAAATTTACAATGAGCAGTTCTTC	CASSQDSPGQIYNEQFF
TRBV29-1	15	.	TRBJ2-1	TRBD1	TGCAGCGTTTCCCGGACAGGGAGCTCCTACAATGAGCAGTTCTTC	CSVSRTGSSYNEQFF
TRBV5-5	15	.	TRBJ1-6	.	TGTGCCAGCAGCTTGGAGGGGGTGAGTCATTCACCCCTCCACTTT	CASSLEGVSHSPLHF
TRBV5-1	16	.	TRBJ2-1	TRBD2	TGCGCCAGCAGCCCGGTAGGGACTAGCGGGAGAAATGAGCAGTTCTTC	CASSPVGTSGRNEQFF
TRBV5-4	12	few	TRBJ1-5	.	TGTGCCAGCAGCTTTTTAGATCAGCCCCAGCATTTT	CASSFLDQPQHF
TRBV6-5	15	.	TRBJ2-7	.	TGTGCCAGCAGGGTTTTGGGGGGATCCTACTACGAGCAGTACTTC	CASRVLGGSYYEQYF
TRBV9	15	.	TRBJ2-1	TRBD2	TGTGCCAGCAGCGAAGCGGGAGCCGTCGACAATGAGCAGTTCTTC	CASSEAGAVDNEQFF
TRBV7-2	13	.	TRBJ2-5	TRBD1	TGTGCCAGCAGCCAACAGGGGGGTGGGACCCAGTACTTC	CASSQQGGGTQYF
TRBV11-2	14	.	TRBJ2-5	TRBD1	TGTGCCAGCAGCTCGGGACAGGGGGGGGAGACCCAGTACTTC	CASSSGQGGETQYF
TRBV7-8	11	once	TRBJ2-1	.	TGTGCCAGCAGCTTAGGAGATGAGCAGTTCTTC	CASSLGDEQFF
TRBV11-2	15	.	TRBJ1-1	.	TGTGCCAGCAGCTTGGTCAGAACGATGAACACTGAAGCTTTCTTT	CASSLVRTMNTEAFF
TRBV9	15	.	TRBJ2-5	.	TGTGCCAGCAGCGTAGACAGCCAGTACCAAGAGACCCAGTACTTC	CASSVDSQYQETQYF
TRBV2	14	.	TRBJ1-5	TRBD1	TGTGCCAGCAGCGGGGGACAGGGAGGTCAGCCCCAGCATTTT	CASSGGQGGQPQHF
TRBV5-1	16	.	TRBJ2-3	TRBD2	TGCGCCAGCAGCCCGGGACTAGCGACAAGCACAGATACGCAGTATTTT	CASSPGLATSTDTQYF
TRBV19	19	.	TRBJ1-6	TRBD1	TGTGCCAGTAGCCGTTCGGGGACAGGGGTAAGCTCCTATAATTCACCCCTCCACTTT	CASSRSGTGVSSYNSPLHF
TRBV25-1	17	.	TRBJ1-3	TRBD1	TGTGCCAGCAGTGGGCCGGGACAGGGGACCTCTGGAAACACCATATATTTT	CASSGPGQGTSGNTIYF
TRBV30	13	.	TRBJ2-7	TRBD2	TGTGCCTGGAGCGCAGGGAGGGCGGGCGAGCAGTACTTC	CAWSAGRAGEQYF
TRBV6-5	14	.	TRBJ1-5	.	TGTGCCAGCAGCCAGGGGTATAGCAATCAGCCCCAGCATTTT	CASSQGYSNQPQHF
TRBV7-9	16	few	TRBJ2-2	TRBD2	TGTGCCAGCAGCTTAGATCCGGGAGGGTACACCGGGGAGCTGTTTTTT	CASSLDPGGYTGELFF
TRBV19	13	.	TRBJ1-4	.	TGTGCCAGTAGTATCCGGGGAAATGAAAAACTGTTTTTT	CASSIRGNEKLFF
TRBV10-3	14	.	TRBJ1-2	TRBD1	TGTGCCATCAGTGAGGGGACAGGCGGGTATGGCTACACCTTC	CAISEGTGGYGYTF
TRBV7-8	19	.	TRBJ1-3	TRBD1	TGTGCCAGCAGCTTAGACTGGTTGGGACAGGGCCACTCTGGAAACACCATATATTTT	CASSLDWLGQGHSGNTIYF
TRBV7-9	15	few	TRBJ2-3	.	TGTGCCAGCAACAGGCAGGCAGGTAGCACAGATACGCAGTATTTT	CASNRQAGSTDTQYF
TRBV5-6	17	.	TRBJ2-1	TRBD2	TGTGCCAGCAGCCCCGGCCCCCTAGCGGGAGGGCTTGGTGAGCAGTTCTTC	CASSPGPLAGGLGEQFF
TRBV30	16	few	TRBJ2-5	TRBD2	TGTGCCTGGAAGGGTATGGGAGCGGGGGTTTCAGAGACCCAGTACTTC	CAWKGMGAGVSETQYF
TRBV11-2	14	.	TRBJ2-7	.	TGTGCCAGCAGCTTAGGCCCAGGGTTTTACGAGCAGTACTTC	CASSLGPGFYEQYF
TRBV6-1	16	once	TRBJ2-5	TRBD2	TGTGCCAGCAGTGAAGTGGGACTAAGAAGGGGTGAGACCCAGTACTTC	CASSEVGLRRGETQYF